Each of the 2 T cell receptor beta chains below was sequenced from the same sample in a study of post-analysis software for immune sequencing data. Antigens of these TCRs are unknown. cDNA libraries for TCR beta contained unique molecular identifiers. TCRdb reprocessed the PCR reads with MiXCR, giving one entry per CDR3 protein. The sample includes almost 700,000 distinct CDR3 sequences, roughly three fifths of them seen just once. Study results and limitations: Elevated frequency relative to controls characterized 4 or 5 TRBV segments in patients, TRBV5-6, TRBV5-1 and TRBV20-1 among them.

The specimen was blood. All receptors derive from a girl aged 2 to 9 with multiple sclerosis.

This clonotype was detected only a few times. The chain links TRBV29-1 to TRBJ1-1; TRBD1 agrees at 7 bases. V shed 7 bases, J shed 1 base, and the junction held 9 bases outside the gene matches. The CDR3 spans 14 residues. Germline CDR1 reads SQVTM; CDR2 reads ANQGSEA. CDR3 bases: TGCAGCGCTAATCCAGGGGGAGAGAACACTGAAGCTTTCTTT. Protein sequence: CSANPGGENTEAFF.

This chain connects TRBV20-1 to TRBJ1-5; D ambiguous. V was shortened by 5 bases and J by 6 bases, with 11 bases between the two germline ends. Germline lookup yields CDR1 DFQATT and CDR2 SNEGSKA (reference sequence). The CDR3 runs 12 residues. CDR3 bases: TGCAGTGCTGCGGAACCCGGTCAGCCCCAGCATTTT. Its protein product is CSAAEPGQPQHF.